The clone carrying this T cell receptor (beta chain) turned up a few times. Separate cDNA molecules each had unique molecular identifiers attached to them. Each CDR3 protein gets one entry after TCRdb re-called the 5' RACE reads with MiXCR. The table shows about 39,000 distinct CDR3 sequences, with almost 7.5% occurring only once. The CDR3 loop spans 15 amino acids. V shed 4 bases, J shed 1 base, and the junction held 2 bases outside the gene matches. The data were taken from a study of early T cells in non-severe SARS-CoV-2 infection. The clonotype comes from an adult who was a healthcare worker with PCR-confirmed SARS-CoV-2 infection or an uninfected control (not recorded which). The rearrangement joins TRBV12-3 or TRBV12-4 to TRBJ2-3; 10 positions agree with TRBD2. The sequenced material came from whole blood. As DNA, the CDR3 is TGTGCCAGCAGTTGGAGCGGGGGGGGCACAGATACGCAGTATTTT. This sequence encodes CASSWSGGGTDTQYF.